This T cell receptor beta chain originates from a study of blood T cell repertoires in COVID-19. Study details: Acute and convalescent COVID-19 specimens originated in the United States, Italy and Spain. The analysed material was cDNA or gDNA that came from T cells, B-cell-depleted T cells, or PBMCs.

The assay was immunoSEQ multiplex PCR, and TCRdb's table has in-frame clones only and misses some. The sample consists of about 320,000 clones, around 86% of them appearing once. This CDR3 is built from 14 residues. Germline V gene data show CDR1 as SGHVS and CDR2 as FNYEAQ. Losses at the gene ends were 5 bases for V and 6 bases for J; bases not matched to a gene: 3. Adults between roughly 18 and 90 years of age took part from under 30 US areas. The source is a woman aged 18-30 years who had recovered from COVID-19. Material: PBMCs or T cells enriched from blood (not recorded which). This chain links TRBV7-6 with TRBJ2-2, with 10 positions matching TRBD1. The CDR3 DNA reads as TGTGCCAGCAGCCCCGGGACAGGGGCCGGGGAGCTGTTTTTT. This codes for CASSPGTGAGELFF. The full variable domain, in which reference TRBV7-6 and TRBJ2-2 provide the parts outside the CDR3, is GAGVSQSPRYKVTKRGQDVALRCDPISGHVSLYWYRQALGQGPEFLTYFNYEAQQDKSGLPNDRFSAERPEGSISTLTIQRTEQRDSAMYRCASSPGTGAGELFFGEGSRLTVL.